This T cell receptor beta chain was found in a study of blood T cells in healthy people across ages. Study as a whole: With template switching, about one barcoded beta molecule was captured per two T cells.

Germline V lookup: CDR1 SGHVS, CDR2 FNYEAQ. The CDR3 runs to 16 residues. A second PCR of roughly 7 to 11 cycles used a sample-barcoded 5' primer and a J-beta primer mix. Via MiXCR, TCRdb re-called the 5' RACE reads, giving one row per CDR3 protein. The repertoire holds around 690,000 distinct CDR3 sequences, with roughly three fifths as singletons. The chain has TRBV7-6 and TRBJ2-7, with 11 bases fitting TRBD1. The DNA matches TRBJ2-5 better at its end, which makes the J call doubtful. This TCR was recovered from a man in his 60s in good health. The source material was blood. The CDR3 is CASSTGQGARIETQYF. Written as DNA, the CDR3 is TGTGCCAGCAGCACCGGACAGGGGGCGCGAATTGAGACCCAGTACTTC.